This T cell receptor (beta chain) originates from a study of technical replicates of blood from a few donors. This CDR3 is built from 16 residues. CDR1 and CDR2 (germline): LNHDA, SQIVND (reference sequence). J gave up 7 bases and V 5 bases, and 9 bases lay outside the gene matches. Repertoires were generated with immunoSEQ multiplex PCR, while TCRdb's copy carries only in-frame clones and drops some. This table has some 62,000 clones, 80% to 90% appearing once. The sample was PBMCs. This chain joins TRBV19 and TRBJ2-1; 12 bases match TRBD2. The TCR was taken from a human donor in good health. Some clones in this sample may be carry-over from other donors' samples. The CDR3 sequence is CASSGATSGGRNEQFF. The DNA for the CDR3 is TGTGCCAGTAGTGGAGCTACTAGCGGGGGGCGAAATGAGCAGTTCTTC.